A selection of T cell receptor beta chains follows, all from one sample in a study of human T cells and chemical hapten exposure. A single record per CDR3 protein comes from TCRdb applying MiXCR to the RACE reads. This repertoire shows around 110,000 distinct CDR3 sequences, 11% found once; its top ten account for around 2.4%. Sequenced here: whole blood, sampled in connection with sensitization to the hapten diphenylcyclopropenone (DPC). The receptors stem from a woman aged 45-65 years with alopecia areata. Some clones in this sample may be carry-over from other donors' samples. Each CDR3 is given with its conserved first and last residue. A D gene is named only where the DNA matches it firmly. Clone size is not always given. Where it is, it says once, few, many or a class for expanded clones.

TRBV28	TRBJ1-1	NA	NA	TGTGCCAGCAGTTATTCGACAGCTTTGAACACTGAAGCTTTCTTT	CASSYSTALNTEAFF
TRBV20-1	TRBJ2-3	NA	TRBD2	TGCAGTGCCCACTTGGCGGGAGGTTCCACAGATACGCAGTATTTT	CSAHLAGGSTDTQYF
TRBV2	TRBJ2-1	many	TRBD2	TGTGCCAGCCAGCGGGAGGGTCATGAGCAGTTCTTC	CASQREGHEQFF
TRBV13	TRBJ2-7	NA	TRBD2	TGTGCCAGCAGTCCCTCTAGCGGGGCTGACTCCTACGAGCAGTACTTC	CASSPSSGADSYEQYF
TRBV16	TRBJ2-7	few	NA	TGTGCCAGCAGCCCCAGCAAGCCCTACGAGCAGTACTTC	CASSPSKPYEQYF
TRBV7-6	TRBJ2-1	many	NA	TGTGCCAGCAGCATGGGGGGGACAGCGGGAACTCACAATGAGCAGTTCTTC	CASSMGGTAGTHNEQFF
TRBV6-5	TRBJ2-1	few	TRBD2	TGTGCCAGCAGTTACAATGGGGGGGGGGGCTCCTACAATGAGCAGTTCTTC	CASSYNGGGGSYNEQFF
TRBV13	TRBJ2-3	NA	NA	TGTGCCAGCAGCCCGTCCGCAGATACGCAGTATTTT	CASSPSADTQYF
TRBV28	TRBJ1-6	NA	TRBD1	TGTGCCTCAAGGGCTGGGACAGGGCTATTTTCACCCCTCCACTTT	CASRAGTGLFSPLHF
TRBV6-2/TRBV6-3	TRBJ2-5	many	NA	TGTGCCAGCAGTTATGTAGCCGGGGAGACCCAGTACTTC	CASSYVAGETQYF
TRBV7-9	TRBJ2-7	many	NA	TGTGCCAGCAGCCCTCGGGGGGCCTCCTACGAGCAGTACTTC	CASSPRGASYEQYF
TRBV6-2/TRBV6-3	TRBJ1-5	NA	NA	TGTGCCAGCAGCGCAGGGCTCAATCAGCCCCAGCATTTT	CASSAGLNQPQHF
TRBV18	TRBJ2-5	NA	TRBD2	TGTGCCAGCTCACCGCGCGGGGGGACCCAAGAGACCCAGTACTTC	CASSPRGGTQETQYF
TRBV4-1	TRBJ2-3	few	NA	TGCGCCAGCAGCCAAGAACAGAGCACAGATACGCAGTATTTT	CASSQEQSTDTQYF
TRBV6-2/TRBV6-3	TRBJ1-5	many	TRBD1	TGTGCCAGCAGTACCACAGGGGGGGGTCAGCCCCAGCATTTT	CASSTTGGGQPQHF
TRBV11-2	TRBJ2-7	NA	NA	TGTGCCAGCAGCGTGACAGGCCGACTCATCTCCTACGAGCAGTACTTC	CASSVTGRLISYEQYF
TRBV2	TRBJ2-4	few	NA	TGTGCCAGCAGTGAATTAACAGCCGCCGGGAACATTCAGTACTTC	CASSELTAAGNIQYF
TRBV7-8	TRBJ1-5	NA	NA	TGTGCCAGCAGCTTCGCGGGCACACCAAGCAATCAGCCCCAGCATTTT	CASSFAGTPSNQPQHF
TRBV20-1	TRBJ1-1	NA	TRBD1	TGCAGTGCTTCCCGACAGGGCGGGACTGAAGCTTTCTTT	CSASRQGGTEAFF
TRBV7-2	TRBJ2-5	NA	TRBD1	TGTGCCAGCAGCAACGACAGGGGGCAATGGGAGACCCAGTACTTC	CASSNDRGQWETQYF
TRBV7-9	TRBJ1-5	many	TRBD1	TGTGCCAGCAGCTTAGGAGGGGGCGGTCAGCCCCAGCATTTT	CASSLGGGGQPQHF
TRBV12-3/TRBV12-4	TRBJ2-3	few	TRBD2	TGTGCCAGCAGTTTACTTCTCGGGGGGGCCAGTCCGGATACGCAGTATTTT	CASSLLLGGASPDTQYF
TRBV28	TRBJ2-1	few	NA	TGTGCCAGCACTCCGGCCTTGGCCCAGCTGAATGAGCAGTTCTTC	CASTPALAQLNEQFF
TRBV30	TRBJ2-7	NA	NA	TGTGCCTGGAGCCCGCGGGGAGACGAGCAGTACTTC	CAWSPRGDEQYF
TRBV5-1	TRBJ2-3	few	TRBD2	TGCGCCAGCAGTCCTAGCGGGTACAGCACAGATACGCAGTATTTT	CASSPSGYSTDTQYF